These 15 T cell receptor beta chains came from one sample sequenced in a study of regulatory T cells in long-lasting Graves disease. Time point specified: newly diagnosed GD, antithyroid drugs for less than 3 months. After RNA was extracted from PBMCs, the TCR library was made from it. Arm-PCR of CDR3 regions and iRepertoire HTBI primers were the basis on which TCR beta libraries were built. TCRdb called the multiplex PCR reads again in MiXCR, with one record for every CDR3 protein. Found here are about 400,000 distinct CDR3 sequences, about 16% of them singletons; the top ten hold about a fifth. The sample was peripheral blood mononuclear cells (PBMCs), taken at new diagnosis, from a patient treated with antithyroid drugs. These receptors originate from a female donor with Graves disease.

In its sample, this clonotype was seen many times. The rearrangement links TRBV20-1 to TRBJ1-5, with a tentative D call TRBD1 (5 bases). CDR3 length: 12 amino acids. V lost 7 bases and J lost 7, with 14 bases in between. CDR1 and CDR2 (germline): DFQATT, SNEGSKA (reference sequence). The CDR3 nucleotides are TGCAGTGTTCAGAGAAGGGGCCAGCCCCAGCATTTT. Translation gives CSVQRRGQPQHF.

This clonotype has a count of ten or more. This chain uses TRBV28 with TRBJ2-7, with TRBD2 as a possible D gene (6 bases). Germline lookup yields CDR1 MDHEN and CDR2 SYDVKM. Between the trimmed V and J ends, which lost 7 bases and 0 bases, there was a span of 10 bases. The CDR3 has 13 amino acids. This chain's CDR3 is CASIATSSYEQYF. DNA for the CDR3: TGTGCCAGCATCGCGACTAGCTCCTACGAGCAGTACTTC. The complete variable domain, with remaining parts taken from reference TRBV28 and TRBJ2-7, reads DVKVTQSSRYLVKRTGEKVFLECVQDMDHENMFWYRQDPGLGLRLIYFSYDVKMKEKGDIPEGYSVSREKKERFSLILESASTNQTSMYLCASIATSSYEQYFGPGTRLTVT.

V is TRBV20-1 and J is TRBJ1-5; the D gene is possibly TRBD1 (5 bases). There are 14 residues in the CDR3. The V end lost 6 bases, the J end lost 2 bases, and 14 bases lay between the germline ends. In germline, CDR1 is DFQATT, CDR2 SNEGSKA (reference sequence). DNA for the CDR3: TGCAGTGCATTCGGGCAGGGCGGCAATCAGCCCCAGCATTTT. It encodes CSAFGQGGNQPQHF.

This clonotype came up many times. The chain couples TRBV24-1 to TRBJ2-7, with 9 bases fitting TRBD2. With 5 bases clipped from V and 5 bases from J, the junction kept 3 bases outside the gene matches. CDR1 and CDR2 from the germline V gene are KGHDR and SFDVKD. CDR3 length: 13 residues. CDR3 sequence: CATSVRGGDEQYF. DNA of the CDR3: TGTGCCACCAGTGTGCGGGGGGGTGACGAGCAGTACTTC.

At least ten counts were recorded for this clonotype. V usage is TRBV20-1 and J usage is TRBJ2-7, with D tentatively TRBD2 (6 bases). Germline lookup yields CDR1 DFQATT and CDR2 SNEGSKA (reference sequence). The CDR3 is 13 amino acids. CDR3 sequence reads: CSGAGRGTYEQYF. CDR3 bases: TGCAGCGGAGCTGGGCGGGGCACCTACGAGCAGTACTTC.

The V call is TRBV20-1, the J call TRBJ2-1, with 7 bases aligning to TRBD2. The length of the CDR3 is 17 residues. Germline lookup yields CDR1 DFQATT and CDR2 SNEGSKA (reference sequence). V gave up 3 bases and J gave up 5 bases; unmatched junction bases: 16. CDR3 coding DNA: TGCAGTGCTAGGTTTCCAGCGGGGAGGGGCCGGGACAATGAGCAGTTCTTC. Encoded protein: CSARFPAGRGRDNEQFF.

This clonotype appeared many times. V and J are TRBV2 and TRBJ2-7; TRBD2 matches 13 bases. Germline trimming cut 4 bases from V and 4 bases from J; bases unmatched to any gene: 13. Germline V gene lookup returns CDR1 SNHLY and CDR2 FYNNEI. CDR3 length equals 18 residues. The CDR3 protein is CASSVETGLAGDVYEQYF. CDR3 DNA sequence: TGTGCCAGCAGTGTGGAGACAGGACTAGCGGGAGACGTTTACGAGCAGTACTTC. The complete variable domain, with remaining parts taken from reference TRBV2 and TRBJ2-7, reads EPEVTQTPSHQVTQMGQEVILRCVPISNHLYFYWYRQILGQKVEFLVSFYNNEISEKSEIFDDQFSVERPDGSNFTLKIRSTKLEDSAMYFCASSVETGLAGDVYEQYFGPGTRLTVT.

The sample holds many counts of this clonotype. It may be a read error: a sequence one base away is much more abundant. In DNA, the CDR3 is TGTGCCAGCAGCTTAGGAGAGCAAGAGACCCAGTACTTC. It specifies CASSLGEQETQYF. The chain has TRBV11-3 and TRBJ2-5; D gene unclear. V shed 1 base and J shed 2 bases, with 5 bases lying between them. The CDR3 covers 13 residues. Germline CDR1 and CDR2: SGHNT and YENEEA.

This clonotype was counted at least ten times. The V call is TRBV29-1, the J call TRBJ2-7; D call uncertain. Germline CDR1 reads SQVTM; CDR2 reads ANQGSEA. The CDR3 sequence is 13 residues long. V was clipped by 3 bases and J by 0 bases, with 9 bases between them. CDR3 region: CSVEVASSYEQYF. The DNA of the CDR3 is TGCAGCGTTGAGGTGGCCTCCTCCTACGAGCAGTACTTC.

This clonotype has a count of ten or more. J is TRBJ1-5 and V is TRBV7-2; the D is unclear. The CDR3 contains 14 residues. Trimming removed 2 bases at V and 5 bases at J, with 10 bases between. Germline loops: CDR1 SGHTA, CDR2 FQGNSA. The CDR3 here is CASSLFGVHQPQHF. CDR3 nucleotides: TGTGCCAGCAGCTTATTCGGCGTCCATCAGCCCCAGCATTTT.

This clonotype showed up many times. The chain couples TRBV27 to TRBJ1-1; 7 nucleotides agree with TRBD1. The germline gives CDR1 MNHEY, CDR2 SMNVEV (reference sequence). J gave up 5 bases and V 2 bases, and 8 bases lay outside the gene matches. The CDR3 contains 15 residues. The CDR3 sequence is CASSLTRGDRTEAFF. The DNA of the CDR3 is TGTGCCAGCAGTTTAACCAGGGGGGATAGAACTGAAGCTTTCTTT.

There are a few counts of this clonotype. The genes are TRBV28 and TRBJ2-1, with 8 bases lining up with TRBD2. CDR1 is MDHEN, CDR2 SYDVKM, per germline. The CDR3 covers 17 residues. Unmatched junction bases numbered 12, after V lost 6 bases and J lost 2 bases. CDR3 in amino acids: CASRLRWGLEAYNEQFF. CDR3 nucleotide sequence: TGTGCCAGCAGGTTACGTTGGGGACTAGAGGCCTACAATGAGCAGTTCTTC.

The sample holds many counts of this clonotype. This sequence joins TRBV28 and TRBJ2-3, with D possibly matching TRBD2 (5 bases). The CDR3 spans 16 residues. Germline CDR1 and CDR2: MDHEN and SYDVKM. Trimming took 0 bases from V and 0 from J, leaving 10 bases between them. The CDR3 reads CASSLWGGSSTDTQYF. CDR3 DNA sequence: TGTGCCAGCAGTTTATGGGGCGGGTCGAGCACAGATACGCAGTATTTT.

The chain has TRBV20-1 and TRBJ1-1, with D possibly TRBD1 on 5 matching bases. V was cut by 3 bases and J by 10 bases, with 15 bases left in between. Germline V gives CDR1 DFQATT, CDR2 SNEGSKA (reference sequence). The CDR3 is 12 residues long. CDR3 coding DNA: TGCAGTGCTAGCGGGGCAGGGTTCTCAGCTTTCTTT. As protein: CSASGAGFSAFF.

The table lists this clonotype with many counts. CDR3 in DNA: TGTGCCAGCGTTGGCGTAGCGGCGAACACTGAAGCTTTCTTT. Its translation: CASVGVAANTEAFF. V usage is TRBV27 and J usage is TRBJ1-1; D unresolved. The CDR3 spans 14 residues. CDR1 and CDR2 from the germline V gene are MNHEY and SMNVEV (reference sequence). Trimming took off 8 bases at V and 1 base at J, with 14 bases between the two ends.